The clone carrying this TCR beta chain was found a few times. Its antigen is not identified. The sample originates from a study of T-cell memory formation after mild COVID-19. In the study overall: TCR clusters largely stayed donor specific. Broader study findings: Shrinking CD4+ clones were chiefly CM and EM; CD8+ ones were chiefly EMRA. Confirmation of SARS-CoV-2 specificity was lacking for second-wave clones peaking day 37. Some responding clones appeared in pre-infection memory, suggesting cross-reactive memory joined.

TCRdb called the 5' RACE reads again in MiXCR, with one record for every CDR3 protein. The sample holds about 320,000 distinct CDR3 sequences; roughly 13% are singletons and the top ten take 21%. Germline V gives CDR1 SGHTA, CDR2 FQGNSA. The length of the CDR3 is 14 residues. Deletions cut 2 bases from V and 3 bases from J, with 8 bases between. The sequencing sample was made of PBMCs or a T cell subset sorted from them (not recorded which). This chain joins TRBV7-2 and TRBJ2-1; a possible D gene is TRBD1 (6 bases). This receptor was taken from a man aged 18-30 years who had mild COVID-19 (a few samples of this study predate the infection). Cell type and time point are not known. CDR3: CASSLKGDYNEQFF. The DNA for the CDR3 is TGTGCCAGCAGCTTAAAGGGGGACTACAATGAGCAGTTCTTC.